This TCR beta chain was documented in a study of post-analysis software for immune sequencing data. Study-wide results and caveats: Normalized Chao1 diversity was significantly lower in multiple sclerosis patients than in controls. Five TRBV segments appeared more often in patients than in controls, and TRBV5-6, TRBV5-1 and TRBV20-1 were among these.

Concerning this clonotype itself: Its specificity is unknown.

The authors incorporated unique molecular identifiers into the TCR beta cDNA libraries. TCRdb called the PCR reads again in MiXCR, with one record for every CDR3 protein. The data contain hundreds of thousands of distinct CDR3 sequences, roughly 36% of them singletons. Germline V gene data show CDR1 as SGHAT and CDR2 as FQNNGV. V was trimmed by 3 bases and J by 1 base, leaving 13 bases between them. This CDR3 is 15 amino acids long. Sequenced sample: blood. This chain joins TRBV11-2 and TRBJ2-7; D tentatively fits TRBD1 or TRBD2 (6 bases each). The receptor was derived from a girl aged 5 to 17 with multiple sclerosis. CDR3 amino acids: CASSFVGGASYEQYF. DNA for the CDR3: TGTGCCAGCAGCTTCGTGGGGGGCGCGTCCTACGAGCAGTACTTC. Combining the CDR3 with reference TRBV11-2 and TRBJ2-7 gives the whole variable domain EAGVAQSPRYKIIEKRQSVAFWCNPISGHATLYWYQQILGQGPKLLIQFQNNGVVDDSQLPKDRFSAERLKGVDSTLKIQPAKLEDSAVYLCASSFVGGASYEQYFGPGTRLTVT.